This TCR beta chain appears in the sequencing data of a study of neoadjuvant anti-PD-1 for oral cavity cancer. These newly diagnosed stage II-IVA oral cavity squamous cell carcinoma patients had no prior systemic or radiation treatment. The table came from immunoSEQ multiplex PCR; TCRdb's copy has only in-frame clones and leaves some out. The repertoire has 65,000 to 95,000 clones, 70% to 85% of them found once; the top ten carry 3.1%. Sequenced here: PBMCs, sampled before nivolumab (anti-PD-1) treatment. This receptor was identified in a person aged 35-80 years with oral cavity squamous cell carcinoma.

The CDR3 DNA reads TGTGCCAGCAGCGTAGACCAGCGGGGATACGAGCAGTACTTC. Its protein is CASSVDQRGYEQYF. The chain carries TRBV9 and TRBJ2-7; TRBD2 matches 7 bases. The germline V gene encodes CDR1 SGDLS and CDR2 YYNGEE. This CDR3 has 14 amino acids. Trimming removed 0 bases from V and 4 bases from J; junction bases left unmatched: 4. Based on the CDR3 plus reference TRBV9 and TRBJ2-7, the full variable domain is DSGVTQTPKHLITATGQRVTLRCSPRSGDLSVYWYQQSLDQGLQFLIQYYNGEERAKGNILERFSAQQFPDLHSELNLSSLELGDSALYFCASSVDQRGYEQYFGPGTRLTVT.